This T cell receptor (beta chain) was observed in a study of T cell responses to AZD1222 COVID-19 vaccine. The study's findings and limits: Targets within unmutated variant regions were reportedly found for nearly half of spike-specific TCRs. Researchers took repertoire samples only after the peak T cell response had come. The study found Spike-specific TCR breadth and depth rose after two AZD1222 doses.

This clone appeared once. Its antigen remains unknown. The assay was immunoSEQ multiplex PCR, and TCRdb's table has in-frame clones only and misses some. The sample has under 150,000 clones; approximately 91% are singletons. CDR3 length equals 15 residues. Germline values: CDR1 MNHEY, CDR2 SVGAGI. The V segment lost 2 bases and the J segment 3 bases; nucleotides outside the gene matches: 4. This TCR was recovered from an adult who received the AZD1222 COVID-19 vaccine. The sequenced sample was peripheral blood, obtained 28 days after the second AZD1222 dose. The V and J genes are TRBV6-5 and TRBJ1-1; 9 bases match TRBD1. The CDR3 nucleotides read TGTGCCAGCAGTTACACCAGACAGGGGGACACTGAAGCTTTCTTT. Translating gives CASSYTRQGDTEAFF.